The TCR beta chain described here comes from a study of cytomegalovirus exposure and HLA in healthy donors. Whole-study findings and limits: Analysis performed later showed TCR beta chains linked to HLA being more clonally expanded than equally common others. Earlier results showed most TCR beta V segments being productive about 87% or about 30% of the time.

Germline V gene sequence: CDR1 ENHRY, CDR2 SYGVKD. The V gene end was trimmed by 6 bases and the J gene end by 3 bases; junction bases not matched to a gene: 8. This CDR3 is 15 amino acids long. PCR involved 60 Vbeta and 13 Jbeta primers. Clones were read by immunoSEQ multiplex PCR, and TCRdb kept only the in-frame ones, dropping some. This table has roughly 66,000 clones, less than 80% appearing once. There are a few counts of this clone. Antigen specificity is unknown. As for the donors, each was a healthy bone marrow donor. The chain couples TRBV10-3 to TRBJ1-3; 7 bases map to TRBD1. The origin of this receptor is a woman between 45 and 65 years old in good health and CMV-seronegative. The specimen was PBMCs. The chain's CDR3 is CAISLTGASGNTIYF. In DNA form, the CDR3 reads TGTGCCATCAGCTTAACAGGGGCCAGTGGAAACACCATATATTTT.